This TCR beta chain stems from a study of blood T cell repertoires in COVID-19. Study background: The origin of the acute and convalescent COVID-19 samples was the United States, Italy and Spain. The analysed material was cDNA or gDNA that came from T cells, B-cell-depleted T cells, or PBMCs.

The CDR3 length is 13 residues. Germline values: CDR1 SQVTM, CDR2 ANQGSEA. The V and J ends lost 2 bases and 3 bases, in that order; junction bases with no gene match: 4. Libraries were prepared by immunoSEQ multiplex PCR; TCRdb keeps only in-frame clonotypes and omits some of them. The repertoire consists of roughly 170,000 clones, with approximately 84% occurring once and the leading ten covering roughly 8%. The gene calls are TRBV29-1 and TRBJ2-7, with TRBD1 matching over 7 bases. Sample: peripheral blood. This clonotype was sampled from a man in his forties or fifties who had recovered from COVID-19. The CDR3 DNA follows: TGCAGCGTTGAATCCCGGGACAGCTACGAGCAGTACTTC. This gives the protein CSVESRDSYEQYF.